This paragraph covers one T cell receptor beta chain sequence. This clonotype has a count of ten or more. Which antigen it targets is not known. No base quality values were provided; no much bigger clone lies one nucleotide off. The library was prepared using RT-PCR. Instrument used: Illumina HiSeq 2500. The public reads were reanalyzed by TCRdb: fastp trimming at Q25, MiXCR alignment, in-frame beta chains only. Entries that share a CDR3 protein sequence are merged under the most common genes and DNA. In all, the sample holds roughly 670,000 distinct CDR3 sequences, and 11% to 15% of those were seen once. The ten largest clonotypes hold 7.6% of the sample. This record belongs to a study of response to subunit inactivated influenza vaccine (dated by TCRdb to the late 2010s). Background for the entire study: To follow how T cells responded to a trivalent subunit inactivated influenza vaccine, the researchers relied on deep quantitative profiling of the T cell receptor repertoire.

V lost 3 bases and J lost 6 bases; the stretch between them is 11 bases long. CDR1 KGHSH and CDR2 LQKENI are derived from the germline V gene. The CDR3 sequence holds 13 residues, the cysteine and phenylalanine included. Only the CDR3 part of the read is kept: 39 bases, read in frame from the first base. Overall study results and their limits: According to the authors, only a limited number of new T cells may be recruited by each seasonal influenza vaccination.

The chain employs TRBV18 and TRBJ1-1, and the D gene may be TRBD1, 5 bases matching. The sample in question was PBMCs from blood, obtained approximately 15 days before vaccination. The clonotype originates from a middle-aged man who received an inactivated influenza vaccine. Donor details come from another sample of the same person, matched by shared clones. The CDR3 here reads CASSPRSTAEAFF. The nucleotide sequence is given as TGTGCCAGCTCACCTCGCTCGACAGCTGAAGCTTTCTTT.